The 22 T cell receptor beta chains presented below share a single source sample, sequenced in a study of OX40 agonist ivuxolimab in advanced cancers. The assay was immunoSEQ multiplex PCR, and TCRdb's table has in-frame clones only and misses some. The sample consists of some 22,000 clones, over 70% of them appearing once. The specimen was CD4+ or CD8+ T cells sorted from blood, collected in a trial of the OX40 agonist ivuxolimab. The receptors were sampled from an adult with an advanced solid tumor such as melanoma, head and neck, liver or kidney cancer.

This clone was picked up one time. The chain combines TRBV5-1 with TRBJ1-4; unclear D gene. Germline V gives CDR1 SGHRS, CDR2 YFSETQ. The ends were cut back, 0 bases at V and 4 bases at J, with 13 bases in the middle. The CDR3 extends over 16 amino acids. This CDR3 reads CASSLAGQALNEKLFF. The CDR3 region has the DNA TGCGCCAGCAGCTTGGCCGGTCAGGCCCTTAATGAAAAACTGTTTTTT.

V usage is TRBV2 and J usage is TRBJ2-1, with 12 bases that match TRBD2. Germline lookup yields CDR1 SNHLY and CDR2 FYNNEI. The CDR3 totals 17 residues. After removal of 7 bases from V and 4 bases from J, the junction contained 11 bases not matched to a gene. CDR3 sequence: CASKGTSGLPRYNEQFF. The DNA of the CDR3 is TGTGCCAGCAAAGGGACTAGCGGGCTCCCTAGGTACAATGAGCAGTTCTTC.

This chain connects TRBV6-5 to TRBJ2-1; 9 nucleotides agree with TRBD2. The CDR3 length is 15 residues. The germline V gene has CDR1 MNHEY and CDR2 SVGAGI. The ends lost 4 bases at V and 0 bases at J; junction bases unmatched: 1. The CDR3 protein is CASSFSGSSYNEQFF. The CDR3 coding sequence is TGTGCCAGCAGTTTTAGCGGGAGCTCCTACAATGAGCAGTTCTTC.

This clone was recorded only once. Here the CDR3 reads CASSLTAGLYEQYF. The CDR3 region has the DNA TGTGCCAGCAGCCTGACTGCGGGCCTCTACGAGCAGTACTTC. V gene TRBV7-2 combines with J gene TRBJ2-7; tentatively, D is TRBD2 (5 bases). Germline CDR1 SGHTA, CDR2 FQGNSA. The V end was cut by 5 bases, the J end by 3 bases, with 14 bases between. The CDR3 runs to 14 residues.

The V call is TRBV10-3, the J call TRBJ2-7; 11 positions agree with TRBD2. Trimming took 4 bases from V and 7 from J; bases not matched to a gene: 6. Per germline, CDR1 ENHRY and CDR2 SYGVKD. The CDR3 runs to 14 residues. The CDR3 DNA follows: TGTGCCATCAGTGTAGATAGCGGGAGGGTTGAGCAGTACTTC. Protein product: CAISVDSGRVEQYF.

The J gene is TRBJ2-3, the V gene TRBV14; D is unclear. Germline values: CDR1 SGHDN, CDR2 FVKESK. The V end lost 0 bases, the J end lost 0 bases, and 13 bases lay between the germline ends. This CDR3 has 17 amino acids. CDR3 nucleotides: TGTGCCAGCAGCCAAGAGAAGAGTTTCCGTAGCACAGATACGCAGTATTTT. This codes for CASSQEKSFRSTDTQYF.

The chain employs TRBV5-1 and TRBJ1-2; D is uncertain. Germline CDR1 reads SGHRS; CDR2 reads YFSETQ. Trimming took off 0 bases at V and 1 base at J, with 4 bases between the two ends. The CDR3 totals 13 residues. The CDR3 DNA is TGCGCCAGCAGCTTGGACAGTAACTATGGCTACACCTTC. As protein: CASSLDSNYGYTF.

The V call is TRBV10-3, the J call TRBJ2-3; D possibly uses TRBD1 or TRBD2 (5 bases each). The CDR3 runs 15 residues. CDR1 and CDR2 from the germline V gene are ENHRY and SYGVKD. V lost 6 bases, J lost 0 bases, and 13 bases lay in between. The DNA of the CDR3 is TGTGCCATCAGAGGGGACGGTACTAGCACAGATACGCAGTATTTT. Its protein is CAIRGDGTSTDTQYF.

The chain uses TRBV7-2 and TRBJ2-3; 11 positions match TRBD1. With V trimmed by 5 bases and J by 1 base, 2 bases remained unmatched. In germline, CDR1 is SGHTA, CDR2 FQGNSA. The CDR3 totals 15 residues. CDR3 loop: CASSRGQGGTDTQYF. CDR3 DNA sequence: TGTGCCAGCAGCCGGGGACAGGGGGGCACAGATACGCAGTATTTT.

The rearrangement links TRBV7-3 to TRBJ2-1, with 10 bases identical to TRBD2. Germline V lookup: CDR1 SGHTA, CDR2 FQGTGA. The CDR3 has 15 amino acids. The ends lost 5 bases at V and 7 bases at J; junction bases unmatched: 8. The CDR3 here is CASSPGGSGRNEQFF. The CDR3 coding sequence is TGTGCCAGCAGCCCGGGGGGTAGCGGGAGGAATGAGCAGTTCTTC.

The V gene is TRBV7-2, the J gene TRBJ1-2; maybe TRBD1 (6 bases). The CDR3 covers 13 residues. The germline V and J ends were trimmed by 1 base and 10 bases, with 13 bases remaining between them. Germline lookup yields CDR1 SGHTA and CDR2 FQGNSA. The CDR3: CASSLDRDTPYTF. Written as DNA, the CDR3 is TGTGCCAGCAGCTTAGACAGGGACACTCCCTACACCTTC.

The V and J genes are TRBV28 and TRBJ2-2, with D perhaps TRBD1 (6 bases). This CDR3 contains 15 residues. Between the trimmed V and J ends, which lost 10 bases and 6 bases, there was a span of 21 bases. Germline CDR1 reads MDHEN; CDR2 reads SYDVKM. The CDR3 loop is CAIVPGHPGAGELFF. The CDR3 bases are TGTGCCATCGTTCCGGGACACCCCGGCGCCGGGGAGCTGTTTTTT.

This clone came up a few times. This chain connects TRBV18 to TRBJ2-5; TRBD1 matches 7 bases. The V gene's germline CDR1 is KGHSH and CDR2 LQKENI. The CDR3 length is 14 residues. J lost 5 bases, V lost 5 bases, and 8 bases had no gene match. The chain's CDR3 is CASSTQQGRETQYF. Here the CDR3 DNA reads TGTGCCAGCTCAACCCAACAGGGGCGGGAGACCCAGTACTTC.

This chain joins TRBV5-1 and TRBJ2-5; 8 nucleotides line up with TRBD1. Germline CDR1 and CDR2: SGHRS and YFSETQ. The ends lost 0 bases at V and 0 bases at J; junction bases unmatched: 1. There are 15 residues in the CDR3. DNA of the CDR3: TGCGCCAGCAGCTTGGGACAGGGGTACCAAGAGACCCAGTACTTC. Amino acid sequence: CASSLGQGYQETQYF.

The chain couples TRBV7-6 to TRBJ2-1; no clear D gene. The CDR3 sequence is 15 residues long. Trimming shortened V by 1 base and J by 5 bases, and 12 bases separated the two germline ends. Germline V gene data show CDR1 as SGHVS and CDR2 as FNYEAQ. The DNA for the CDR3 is TGTGCCAGCAGCTTAGGTGTCGCGACCCACAATGAGCAGTTCTTC. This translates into CASSLGVATHNEQFF.

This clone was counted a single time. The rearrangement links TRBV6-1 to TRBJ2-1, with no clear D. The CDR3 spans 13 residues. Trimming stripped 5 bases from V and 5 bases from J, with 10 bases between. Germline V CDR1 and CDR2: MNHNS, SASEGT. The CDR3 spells CASSLDGDNEQFF. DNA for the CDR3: TGTGCCAGCAGTTTGGACGGTGACAATGAGCAGTTCTTC.

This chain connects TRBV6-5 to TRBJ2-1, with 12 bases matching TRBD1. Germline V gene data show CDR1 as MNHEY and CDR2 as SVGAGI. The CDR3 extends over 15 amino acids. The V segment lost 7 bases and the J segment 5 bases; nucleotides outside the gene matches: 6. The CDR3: CASTRDRGPNNEQFF. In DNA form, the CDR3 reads TGTGCCAGCACTAGGGACAGGGGGCCGAACAATGAGCAGTTCTTC.

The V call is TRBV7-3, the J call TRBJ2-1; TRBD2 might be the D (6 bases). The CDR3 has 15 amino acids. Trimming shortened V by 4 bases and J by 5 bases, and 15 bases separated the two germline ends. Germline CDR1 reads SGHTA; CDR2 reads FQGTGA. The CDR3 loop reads CASSSGASVNNEQFF. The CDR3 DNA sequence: TGTGCCAGCAGCTCCGGGGCTAGCGTCAACAATGAGCAGTTCTTC.

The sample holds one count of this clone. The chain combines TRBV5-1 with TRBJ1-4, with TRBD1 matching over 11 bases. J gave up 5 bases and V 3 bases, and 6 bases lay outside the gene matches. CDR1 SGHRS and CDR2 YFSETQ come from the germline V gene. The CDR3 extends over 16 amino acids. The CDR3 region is CASSSTGTGGNEKLFF. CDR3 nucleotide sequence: TGCGCCAGCAGCTCCACCGGGACAGGGGGGAATGAAAAACTGTTTTTT.

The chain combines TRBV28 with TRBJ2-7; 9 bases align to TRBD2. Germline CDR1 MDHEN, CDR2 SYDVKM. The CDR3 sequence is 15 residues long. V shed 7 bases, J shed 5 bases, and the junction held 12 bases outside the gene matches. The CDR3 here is CASNPGGRGIHEQYF. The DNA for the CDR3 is TGTGCCAGCAACCCCGGCGGGAGGGGTATCCACGAGCAGTACTTC. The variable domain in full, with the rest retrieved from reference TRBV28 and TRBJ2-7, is DVKVTQSSRYLVKRTGEKVFLECVQDMDHENMFWYRQDPGLGLRLIYFSYDVKMKEKGDIPEGYSVSREKKERFSLILESASTNQTSMYLCASNPGGRGIHEQYFGPGTRLTVT.

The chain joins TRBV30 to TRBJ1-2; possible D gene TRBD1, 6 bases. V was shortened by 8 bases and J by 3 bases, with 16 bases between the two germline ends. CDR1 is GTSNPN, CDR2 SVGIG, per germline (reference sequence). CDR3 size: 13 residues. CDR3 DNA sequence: TGTGCCGGGAATAGGGCAGGGGACTATGGCTACACCTTC. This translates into CAGNRAGDYGYTF.

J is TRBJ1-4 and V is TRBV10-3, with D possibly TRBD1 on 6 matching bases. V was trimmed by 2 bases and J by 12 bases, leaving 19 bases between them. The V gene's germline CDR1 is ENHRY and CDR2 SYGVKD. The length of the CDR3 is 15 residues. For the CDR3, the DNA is TGTGCCATCAGTGAGGGACAGCTACCTCCCTTCGAACTGTTTTTT. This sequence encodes CAISEGQLPPFELFF.